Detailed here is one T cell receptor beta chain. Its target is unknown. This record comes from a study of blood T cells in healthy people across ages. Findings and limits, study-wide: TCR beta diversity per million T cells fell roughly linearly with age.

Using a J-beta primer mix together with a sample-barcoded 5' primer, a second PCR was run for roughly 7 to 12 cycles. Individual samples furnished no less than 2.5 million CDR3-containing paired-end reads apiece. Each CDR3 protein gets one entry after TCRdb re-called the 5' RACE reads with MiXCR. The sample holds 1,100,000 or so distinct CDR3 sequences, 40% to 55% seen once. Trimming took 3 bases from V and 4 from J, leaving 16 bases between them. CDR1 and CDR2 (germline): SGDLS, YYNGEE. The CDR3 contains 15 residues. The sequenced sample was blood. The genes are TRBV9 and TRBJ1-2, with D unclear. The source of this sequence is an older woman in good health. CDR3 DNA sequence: TGTGCCAGCAGCGAGCTCCCCGAAGAGGCCTATGGCTACACCTTC. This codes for CASSELPEEAYGYTF.